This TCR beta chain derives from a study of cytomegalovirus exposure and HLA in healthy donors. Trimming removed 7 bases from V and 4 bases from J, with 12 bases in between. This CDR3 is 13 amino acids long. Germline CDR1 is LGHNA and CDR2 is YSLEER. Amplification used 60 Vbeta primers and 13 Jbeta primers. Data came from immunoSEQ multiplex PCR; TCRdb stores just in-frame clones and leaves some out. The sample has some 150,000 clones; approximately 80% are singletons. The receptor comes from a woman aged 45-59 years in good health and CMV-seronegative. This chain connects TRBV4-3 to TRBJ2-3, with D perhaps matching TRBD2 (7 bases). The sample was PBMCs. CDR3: CASKGGGSDTQYF. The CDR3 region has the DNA TGCGCCAGCAAGGGGGGGGGTTCAGATACGCAGTATTTT.